These T cell receptor beta chains were read from a single sample in a study of OX40 agonist ivuxolimab in advanced cancers. Clones were sequenced by immunoSEQ multiplex PCR, and TCRdb holds only the in-frame ones, with some missing. The table lists some 82,000 clones, around 94% of them singletons. Sequencing used CD4+ or CD8+ T cells sorted from blood, obtained in a trial of the OX40 agonist ivuxolimab. The receptors stem from an adult with an advanced solid tumor such as melanoma, head and neck, liver or kidney cancer. Each CDR3 is given with its conserved first and last residue. A D gene is named only where the DNA matches it firmly.

V: TRBV7-9
J: TRBJ2-5
D: -
DNA: TGTGCCAGCAGCGCACAACTAGCTGAAGAGACCCAGTACTTC
CDR3: CASSAQLAEETQYF

V: TRBV11-2
J: TRBJ2-1
D: TRBD2
DNA: TGTGCCAGCAGCACCCGGACTAGATCGTCCTACAATGAGCAGTTCTTC
CDR3: CASSTRTRSSYNEQFF

V: TRBV7-3
J: TRBJ1-1
D: TRBD1
DNA: TGTGCCAGCAGCTTACACCCCAGGGGGACTGAAGCTTTCTTT
CDR3: CASSLHPRGTEAFF

V: TRBV7-9
J: TRBJ1-1
D: -
DNA: TGTGCCACCGGGGGGCGGACTGAAGCTTTCTTT
CDR3: CATGGRTEAFF

V: TRBV5-5
J: TRBJ1-2
D: -
DNA: TGTGCCCAGCCATTGGAGGGCTACACCTTC
CDR3: CAQPLEGYTF

V: TRBV5-1
J: TRBJ2-7
D: -
DNA: TGCGCCAGCAGCACGGACCGCGGGACACAAAACTCGGGGGAGCAGTACTTC
CDR3: CASSTDRGTQNSGEQYF

V: TRBV29-1
J: TRBJ2-7
D: -
DNA: TGCAGCGTTGAAGAAGGTTCCAGGGAGGTTTCCTACGAGCAGTACTTC
CDR3: CSVEEGSREVSYEQYF

V: TRBV7-6
J: TRBJ2-3
D: -
DNA: TGTGCCAGCAGCTTAAACCCTGCGGATACGCAGTATTTT
CDR3: CASSLNPADTQYF

V: TRBV6-6
J: TRBJ1-5
D: TRBD1
DNA: TGTGCCAGCAGTCAGCGACAGGGGACAAGCAATCAGCCCCAGCATTTT
CDR3: CASSQRQGTSNQPQHF

V: TRBV11-1
J: TRBJ1-1
D: -
DNA: TGTGCCAGCAGCTTAGTTCGGCCGGGAAGGACTGAAGCTTTCTTT
CDR3: CASSLVRPGRTEAFF

V: TRBV11-2
J: TRBJ2-7
D: -
DNA: TGTGCCAGCAGGGGCCCGGGGATTTACGAGCAGTACTTC
CDR3: CASRGPGIYEQYF